The TCR beta chain described here comes from a study of blood T cells in healthy people across ages. Broader study findings: Measured against age, TCR beta diversity per million T cells decreased in a roughly linear manner. In the absence of known donor CMV status, changes in expanded clonotypes were possibly confounded.

The CDR3 spans 13 residues. V lost 6 bases, J lost 1 base, and 6 bases lay in between. Healthy Caucasian individuals from Russia aged roughly 6 to 100 served as donors. A sample-barcoded 5' primer and a J-beta primer mix were used in a second PCR of roughly 7 to 11 cycles. One entry per CDR3 protein, called by TCRdb with MiXCR from the 5' RACE reads. This repertoire shows hundreds of thousands of distinct CDR3 sequences, about 30% found once; its top ten account for 15% to 19%. This clonotype was detected ten times or more. No antigen is known for it. The sequence was obtained from an elderly woman in good health. The sequenced sample was blood. V is TRBV12-3 or TRBV12-4 and J is TRBJ2-2; no clear D gene. The CDR3 nucleotides are TGTGCCAGCAGCCTCCTGAACACCGGGGAGCTGTTTTTT. Amino acids: CASSLLNTGELFF.